Sequencing of this T cell receptor (beta chain) was carried out in a study of cytomegalovirus exposure and HLA in healthy donors. Study-level results: Using the classifier, cytomegalovirus status was reportedly diagnosed with high specificity and sensitivity.

Concerning this clone itself: Its antigen is as yet unknown.

Germline-derived CDR1 and CDR2 are LNHDA and SQIVND (reference sequence). The CDR3 is made up of 17 amino acids. The V and J ends lost 4 bases and 6 bases, in that order; junction bases with no gene match: 13. The PCR contained 60 Vbeta and 13 Jbeta primers. Clones were sequenced by immunoSEQ multiplex PCR, and TCRdb holds only the in-frame ones, with some missing. The sample has 110,000 to 150,000 clones, more than 75% seen once; the top ten hold 2.5% to 3%. The clonotype was recovered from a female donor in good health and CMV-seronegative. The chain employs TRBV19 and TRBJ2-1; 9 bases are a match to TRBD2. Material for sequencing was PBMCs. CDR3 region: CASSSLKRTSVGNEQFF. The CDR3 nucleotides read TGTGCCAGTAGTAGCCTTAAGAGGACTAGCGTCGGCAATGAGCAGTTCTTC. The whole variable domain, remainder taken from reference TRBV19 and TRBJ2-1, is DGGITQSPKYLFRKEGQNVTLSCEQNLNHDAMYWYRQDPGQGLRLIYYSQIVNDFQKGDIAEGYSVSREKKESFPLTVTSAQKNPTAFYLCASSSLKRTSVGNEQFFGPGTRLTVL.